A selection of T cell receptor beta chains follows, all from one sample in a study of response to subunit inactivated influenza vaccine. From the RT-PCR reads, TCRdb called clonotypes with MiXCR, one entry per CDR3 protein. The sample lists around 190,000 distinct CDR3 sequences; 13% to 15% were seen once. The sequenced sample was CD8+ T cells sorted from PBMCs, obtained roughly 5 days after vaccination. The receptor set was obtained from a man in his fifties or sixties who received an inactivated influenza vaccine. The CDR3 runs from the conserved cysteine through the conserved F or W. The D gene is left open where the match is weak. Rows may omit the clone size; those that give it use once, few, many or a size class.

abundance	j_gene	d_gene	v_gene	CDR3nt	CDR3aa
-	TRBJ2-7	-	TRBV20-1	TGCAGTGCTAGAGATACAGCGGGCGTAACCTACGAGCAGTACTTC	CSARDTAGVTYEQYF
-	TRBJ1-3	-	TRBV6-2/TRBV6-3	TGTGCCAGCAGTGCCGATTTGAAGGGAATTTACGGAAACACCATATATTTT	CASSADLKGIYGNTIYF
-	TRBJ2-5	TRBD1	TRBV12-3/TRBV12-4	TGTGCCAGCAGAGGGACAGGGGGGGGAGAGACCCAGTACTTC	CASRGTGGGETQYF
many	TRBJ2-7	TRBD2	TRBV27	TGTGCCAGCAGTTTATCCGGGAGGTTCTACGAGCAGTACTTC	CASSLSGRFYEQYF
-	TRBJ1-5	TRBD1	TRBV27	TGTGCCAGCACCCCAACCGGCCCCCAGGACAGGCTCAATCAGCCCCAGCATTTT	CASTPTGPQDRLNQPQHF
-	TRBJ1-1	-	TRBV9	TGTGCCAGCACTCTAGGAGCGAACACTGAAGCTTTCTTT	CASTLGANTEAFF
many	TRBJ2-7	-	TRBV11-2	TGTGCCAGCAGCTTAGATCTTCTCGCGGGGATATCCTACGAGCAGTACTTC	CASSLDLLAGISYEQYF
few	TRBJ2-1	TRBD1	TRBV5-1	TGCGCCAGCAGCTCCAAGAGTGGACAGGGTTACAATGAGCAGTTCTTC	CASSSKSGQGYNEQFF
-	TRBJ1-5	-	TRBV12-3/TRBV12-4	TGTGCCAGCAGTGATGGGAACAATCAGCCCCAGCATTTT	CASSDGNNQPQHF
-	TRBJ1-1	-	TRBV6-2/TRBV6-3	TGTGCCACCAGGGGCGGTTCTGAAGCTTTCTTT	CATRGGSEAFF
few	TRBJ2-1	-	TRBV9	TGTGCCAGCAGCGTAGATCCAGCGACCTACAATGAGCAGTTCTTC	CASSVDPATYNEQFF
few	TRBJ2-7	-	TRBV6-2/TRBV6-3	TGTGCCAGCAGTTGGGACGAGTACTACGAGCAGTACTTC	CASSWDEYYEQYF
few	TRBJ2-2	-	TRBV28	TGTGCCAGCAGTTTATATGGGGACCTCGGTACCGGGGAGCTGTTTTTT	CASSLYGDLGTGELFF
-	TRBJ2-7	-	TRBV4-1	TGCGCCAGCAGCCAATCGTCTACAGGCCGCTACGAGCAGTACTTC	CASSQSSTGRYEQYF
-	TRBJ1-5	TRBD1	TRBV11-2	TGTGCCAGCAGCCCCTCCGGGACAGGGGTGTATCAGCCCCAGCATTTT	CASSPSGTGVYQPQHF
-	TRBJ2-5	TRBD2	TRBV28	TGTGCCAGCAGTCCCTGGGTGGCTAGCGGGAGTATCCAAGAGACCCAGTACTTC	CASSPWVASGSIQETQYF
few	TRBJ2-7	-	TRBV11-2	TGTGCCAGCAGCTTGACAGTTGCCGAGCAGTACTTC	CASSLTVAEQYF
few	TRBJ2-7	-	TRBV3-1	TGTGCCAGCAGCCAAGACACCTGGGGCGGAGTGGAGCAGTACTTC	CASSQDTWGGVEQYF
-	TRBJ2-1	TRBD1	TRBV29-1	TGCAGCGTAACCCCCGGGACAGGGATCCCCTTATCTTTC	CSVTPGTGIPLSF
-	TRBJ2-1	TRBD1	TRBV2	TGTGCCAGCAGTGAAGCAGGGGGCGCTGGGCAGTTCTTC	CASSEAGGAGQFF
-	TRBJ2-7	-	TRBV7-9	TGTGCCAGCAGCTCAGGGGCCTACGAGCAGTACTTC	CASSSGAYEQYF
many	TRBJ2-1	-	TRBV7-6	TGTGCCAGCAGCTTATGGCGCCAGGAGTCCTACAATGAGCAGTTCTTC	CASSLWRQESYNEQFF
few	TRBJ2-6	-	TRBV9	TGTGCCAGCAGCGACCCGACCCAATCTGGGGCCAACGTCCTGACTTTC	CASSDPTQSGANVLTF
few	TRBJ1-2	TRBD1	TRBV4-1	TGCGCCAGCAGCCAAGAATTCCCGACAGACAGGGATTATGGCTACACCTTC	CASSQEFPTDRDYGYTF
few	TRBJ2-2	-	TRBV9	TGTGCCAGCAGCGTATGGAACACCGGGGAGCTGTTTTTT	CASSVWNTGELFF
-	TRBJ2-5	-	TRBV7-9	TGTGCCAGCAGCCATAGCTTACAAGAGACCCAGTACTTC	CASSHSLQETQYF
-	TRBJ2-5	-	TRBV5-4	TGTGCCAGCAGCTTTTGGCCGTCCCCGGGCGAGACCCAGTACTTC	CASSFWPSPGETQYF
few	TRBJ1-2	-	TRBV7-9	TGTGCCAGCAGCTTAGAATCCAGGGACTATGGCTACACCTTC	CASSLESRDYGYTF
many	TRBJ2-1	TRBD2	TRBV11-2	TGTGCCAGCAGCACGACTCCCAGCGGGGGGGCCTACAATGAGCAGTTCTTC	CASSTTPSGGAYNEQFF
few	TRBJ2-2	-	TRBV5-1	TGCGCCAGCAGCTTGAAGAAGATCGCGAACACCGGGGAGCTGTTTTTT	CASSLKKIANTGELFF
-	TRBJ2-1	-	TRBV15	TGTGCCACCAGCAGAGATAGGTGGGACACACAGTTCTTC	CATSRDRWDTQFF
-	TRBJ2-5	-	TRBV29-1	TGCAGCGTTGAAGATTGGGAAAGTTCCTTGGGGGAGACCCAGTACTTC	CSVEDWESSLGETQYF
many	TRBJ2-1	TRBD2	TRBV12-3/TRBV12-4	TGTGCCAGCAGCCGGACTAGCGGGATAAATGAGCAGTTCTTC	CASSRTSGINEQFF
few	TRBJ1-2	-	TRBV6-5	TGTGCCAGCAGTTACTTAGGGGAAGGGAACTATGGCTACACCTTC	CASSYLGEGNYGYTF
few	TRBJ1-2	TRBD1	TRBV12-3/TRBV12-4	TGTGCCAGCAGTTTAGTCGGGACAGGGGATGGCTACACCTTC	CASSLVGTGDGYTF
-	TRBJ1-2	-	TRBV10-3	TGTGCCATCAGTGAGACTGAGGTTGGCTACACCTTC	CAISETEVGYTF
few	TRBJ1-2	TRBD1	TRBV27	TGTGCCAGCAGTGTCGTGGGGACAGGGTCCTTTTTCTATGGCTACACCTTC	CASSVVGTGSFFYGYTF
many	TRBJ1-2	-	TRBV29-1	TGCAGCGTTGAAGATGTTGCTAACTATGGCTACACCTTC	CSVEDVANYGYTF
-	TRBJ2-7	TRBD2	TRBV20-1	TGCAGTGCTAGGGGACTAGAGAGCTCCTACGAGCAGTACTTC	CSARGLESSYEQYF
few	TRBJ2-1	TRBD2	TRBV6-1	TGTGCCAGCAGTCTAGCGGGAGGGCCATACAATGAGCAGTTCTTC	CASSLAGGPYNEQFF
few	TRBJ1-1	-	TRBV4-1	TGCGCCAGCAGCCAAAAGGGGTGGAACACTGAAGCTTTCTTT	CASSQKGWNTEAFF
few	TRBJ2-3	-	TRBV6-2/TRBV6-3	TGTGCCAGCAGTTACCGATCGGGGGTGGTAGATACGCAGTATTTT	CASSYRSGVVDTQYF
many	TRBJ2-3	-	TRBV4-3	TGCGCCAGCAGCCACTGGGGAGACACAGATACGCAGTATTTT	CASSHWGDTDTQYF
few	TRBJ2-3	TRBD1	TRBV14	TGTGCCAGCAGCCAACTGGGGACGAGGGGGCGAAGCACAGATACGCAGTATTTT	CASSQLGTRGRSTDTQYF
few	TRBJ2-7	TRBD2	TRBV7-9	TGTGCCAGCAGCCTCGGGACTAGCGGGGGGCTCTCCTACGAGCAGTACTTC	CASSLGTSGGLSYEQYF
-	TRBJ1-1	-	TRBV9	TGTGCCAGCAGCCCTGAGGGGGAGAACACTGAAGCTTTCTTT	CASSPEGENTEAFF
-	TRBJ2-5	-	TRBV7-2	TGTGCCAGCAGTGGGCGGGGAGGTGAAGAGACCCAGTACTTC	CASSGRGGEETQYF
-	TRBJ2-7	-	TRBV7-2	TGTGCCAGCAGCTTAAACGGGATCTACGAGCAGTACTTC	CASSLNGIYEQYF
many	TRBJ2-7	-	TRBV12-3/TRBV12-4	TGTGCCAGCAGTTTTGGCAGGGCCTACGAGCAGTACTTC	CASSFGRAYEQYF
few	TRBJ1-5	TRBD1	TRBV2	TGTGCCAGCAAAGCAGGACAGGGGGCTGGTCAGCCCCAGCATTTT	CASKAGQGAGQPQHF
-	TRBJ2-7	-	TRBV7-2	TGTGCCAGCAGCTTAAATTGGTACGAGCAGTACTTC	CASSLNWYEQYF
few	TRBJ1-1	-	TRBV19	TGTGCCAGTAGTACGGGGAGAGGAGCTTTCTTT	CASSTGRGAFF
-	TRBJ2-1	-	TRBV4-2	TGTGCCAGCAGCCAAGATTGGCAGGGTGGCCCCACCAATGAGCAGTTCTTC	CASSQDWQGGPTNEQFF
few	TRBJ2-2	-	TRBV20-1	TGCAGCGCTAGAGATTTTCAGGGACACCAAAGGCCCGGGGAGCTGTTTTTT	CSARDFQGHQRPGELFF
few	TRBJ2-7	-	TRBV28	TGTGCCAGCACTCTGGGGAACGAGCAGTACTTC	CASTLGNEQYF
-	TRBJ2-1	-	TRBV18	TGTGCCAGCTCACATATGTCACTAGTCCTAGAGGCTAATGAGCAGTTCTTC	CASSHMSLVLEANEQFF
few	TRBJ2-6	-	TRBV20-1	TGCAGTGCTAGCCCACGGGGGACTGGGGCCAACGTCCTGACTTTC	CSASPRGTGANVLTF
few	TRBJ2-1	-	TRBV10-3	TGTGCCATCAGTGAGCCCGGGGGTAGCGATGCGTACAATGAGCAGTTCTTC	CAISEPGGSDAYNEQFF